The next 25 T cell receptor gamma chains were all read from a single sample in a study of γδ T cells in repeated Plasmodium falciparum infection. Bulk repertoires came from Vgamma9/Vdelta2+ or Vdelta2-negative gammadelta T cells flow-sorted from PBMC. TCRdb re-processed the multiplex PCR reads using CATT. The data hold 13,000 to 15,000 gamma-chain clones, with under 2% observed a single time. Sequencing input: gamma-delta T cells from blood. These receptors all come from a pool of human donors (malaria-infected and uninfected, not separated).

This clone showed up many times. The same CDR3 can be traced to other DNA sequences in this sample. The chain links TRGV3 to TRGJP1. Unmatched junction bases numbered 7, after V lost 3 bases and J lost 0 bases. The CDR3 runs 16 residues. Germline CDR1 reads VTNTFY; CDR2 reads YDVSTARD (reference sequence). CDR3 in amino acids: CATWDGQHTTGWFKIF. CDR3 bases: TGTGCCACCTGGGACGGACAACATACCACTGGTTGGTTCAAGATATTT.

This clone was seen repeatedly, ten times or more. The protein that TCRdb holds for this DNA derives from a much larger clone and differs from the translated DNA at residue 13, which likely indicates a read error; the protein shown here is translated from the DNA. The rearrangement uses TRGV9 and TRGJP. TCRdb leaves out the J gene; it was filled in here by matching the DNA to germline. The CDR3 extends over 16 amino acids. CDR1 GITISATS and CDR2 ISYDGTV come from the germline V gene (reference sequence). The CDR3 is CALWDRQELGKKSKVF. In DNA, the CDR3 is TGTGCCTTGTGGGACCGCCAAGAGTTGGGCAAAAAAAGCAAGGTATTT.

This clone is categorized as medium-sized. The chain links TRGV2 to TRGJ1 or TRGJ2. The length of the CDR3 is 13 residues. Per the germline V gene, CDR1 is EGSNGY and CDR2 is YDSYNSKV. V shed 0 bases and J 4 bases; nucleotides not matched to a gene: 3. Here the CDR3 reads CATWDGLYYKKLF. The CDR3 DNA sequence: TGTGCCACCTGGGACGGGCTATATTATAAGAAACTCTTT.

This clone has a count of ten or more. The TCRdb record carries a much larger clone's protein, which differs from this DNA's translation at residue 12; a read error is the likely cause, and the protein listed here is the DNA translation. This sequence joins TRGV4 and TRGJP2. This CDR3 has 17 amino acids. The germline V gene has CDR1 EGSTGY and CDR2 YDSYTSSV. The CDR3 loop is CATWAHHPRSSGWIKTF. The CDR3 DNA sequence: TGTGCCACCTGGGCCCATCATCCACGTAGTAGTGGTTGGATCAAGACGTTT.

The table lists this clone with many counts. The protein given by TCRdb reflects a much larger clone and differs at residue 8 from this DNA's translation, likely from a read error; the protein shown is the DNA's translation. This chain uses TRGV4 with TRGJ1 or TRGJ2. This CDR3 region has 13 residues. Germline assignment: CDR1 EGSTGY and CDR2 YDSYTSSV. The CDR3 sequence is CATWDGNCYKKLF. The CDR3 nucleotides are TGTGCCACCTGGGATGGAAATTGTTATAAGAAACTCTTT.

This clone was counted at least ten times. This DNA translates differently at residue 4 from the TCRdb protein, which is that of a much larger clone; a read error is likely, and the protein shown is the DNA's own translation. In the same sample, other DNA sequences code for this CDR3. V usage is TRGV9 and J usage is TRGJ1 or TRGJ2. The J gene is not listed in TCRdb, so it was assigned here from a DNA match to germline. Germline V gives CDR1 GITISATS, CDR2 ISYDGTV (reference sequence). The length of the CDR3 is 16 residues. Germline trimming cut 7 bases from V and 2 bases from J; bases unmatched to any gene: 17. CDR3 coding DNA: TGTGCCTTGTGTGAGAAGGAAGTCTTCGATTATTATAAGAAACTCTTT. Translated: CALCEKEVFDYYKKLF.

The J gene is TRGJ1 or TRGJ2, the V gene TRGV4. The J gene comes from matching the DNA to germline here; TCRdb lacks it. Germline V gives CDR1 EGSTGY, CDR2 YDSYTSSV. The junction had 4 bases not matched to a gene; V was cut back by 5 bases and J by 12 bases. CDR3 length: 9 amino acids. The CDR3 bases are TGTGCCACCTGGGTCTGGAAACTCTTT. Amino acids: CATWVWKLF.

In its sample, this clone was seen a few times. The protein given by TCRdb reflects a much larger clone and differs at residue 5 from this DNA's translation, likely from a read error; the protein shown is the DNA's translation. The chain has TRGV9 and TRGJ1 or TRGJ2. TCRdb carries no J gene annotation; the J gene was assigned here by matching the DNA with germline. Germline values: CDR1 GITISATS, CDR2 ISYDGTV (reference sequence). V trimming: 10 bases; J trimming: 4 bases; junction bases outside the gene matches: 19. This CDR3 comprises 15 residues. As DNA, the CDR3 is TGTGCCTTTAGATCAAGAAGCGTGCCCTATTATAAGAAACTCTTT. This sequence encodes CAFRSRSVPYYKKLF.

Comment on this clone: TCRdb's protein, taken from a much larger clone, differs from this DNA's translation at residue 3, likely owing to a read error; the protein displayed comes from the DNA. V is TRGV4 and J is TRGJ1 or TRGJ2. The germline V gene has CDR1 EGSTGY and CDR2 YDSYTSSV. The CDR3 length is 10 residues. The CDR3 nucleotides read TGTGCCTCCTGGGGTTATAAGAAACTCTTT. Translation gives CASWGYKKLF.

This clone has just a few counts. The protein that TCRdb holds for this DNA derives from a much larger clone and differs from the translated DNA at residue 2, which likely indicates a read error; the protein shown here is translated from the DNA. V is TRGV9 and J is TRGJP. TCRdb leaves out the J gene; it was filled in here by matching the DNA to germline. This CDR3 contains 17 residues. Germline CDR1 reads GITISATS; CDR2 reads ISYDGTV (reference sequence). CDR3 sequence: CTLWEVQGELGKKIKVF. In DNA, the CDR3 is TGTACCTTGTGGGAGGTGCAGGGGGAGTTGGGCAAAAAAATCAAGGTATTT.

This clone has only a few counts. The mismatch at residue 10 between this DNA's translation and the TCRdb protein of a much larger clone likely reflects a read error; the protein shown is translated from the DNA. The CDR3 spells CATWSTGWFRIF. Here the CDR3 DNA reads TGTGCCACCTGGTCCACTGGTTGGTTCAGGATATTT. The J gene was not called, though the V gene is TRGV2. This CDR3 region has 12 residues. CDR1 EGSNGY and CDR2 YDSYNSKV come from the germline V gene.

This clone has just a few counts. The protein held in TCRdb is that of a much larger clone and does not match this DNA's translation at residue 16, likely because of a read error; the protein shown is translated from the DNA. The V gene is TRGV4, the J gene TRGJ1 or TRGJ2. The J gene, not given by TCRdb, was assigned here from a germline match of the nucleotide sequence. V lost 0 bases to trimming and J lost 8 bases; unmatched junction nucleotides: 34. Germline loops: CDR1 EGSTGY, CDR2 YDSYTSSV. This CDR3 contains 22 residues. Here the CDR3 DNA reads TGTGCCACCTGGGATGGGCTTTTCTCATTGAGGGGTTTGAGAGGAGGCCAAAATAAGAAACTCTTT. As protein: CATWDGLFSLRGLRGGQNKKLF.

There are a few counts of this clone. A far larger clone is just one base off, so this is likely a read error. This sample includes further DNA sequences coding for the same CDR3. The chain has TRGV8 and TRGJ1 or TRGJ2. The J gene comes from matching the DNA to germline here; TCRdb lacks it. CDR3 size: 11 residues. Germline V gives CDR1 VENAVY, CDR2 YDSYNSRV. J gave up 10 bases and V 5 bases, and 8 bases lay outside the gene matches. This CDR3 reads CATWALVKKLF. The CDR3 DNA reads TGTGCCACCTGGGCCTTGGTCAAGAAACTCTTT.

This clone was counted many times. A much larger clone lies a single base off, so this may be a read error. The chain couples TRGV5 to TRGJ1 or TRGJ2. Germline CDR1 and CDR2: VINAFY and YDVSNSKD. The CDR3 runs 14 residues. In DNA form, the CDR3 reads TGTGCCGCCTGGGACAGTCCATATTATTATAAGAAACTCTTT. Its translation: CAAWDSPYYYKKLF.

This clone was seen many times. This likely stems from a read error, as it lies one base from a far larger clone. The same CDR3 arises from other DNA sequences in this sample as well. The chain has TRGV9 and TRGJP. The CDR3 is 16 residues long. Germline V gives CDR1 GITISATS, CDR2 ISYDGTV (reference sequence). The chain's CDR3 is CALWEEQELGKKIKVF. In nucleotides, the CDR3 is TGTGCCCTGTGGGAGGAACAAGAGTTGGGCAAAAAAATCAAGGTATTT.

A remark on this clone: Only one base separates this from a far larger clonotype, so it likely reflects a read error. The sample has other DNA sequences that encode this CDR3 too. The rearrangement uses TRGV9 and TRGJP. The J gene, missing from TCRdb, was assigned here through DNA to germline matching. Looked up from germline, CDR1 is GITISATS and CDR2 is ISYDGTV (reference sequence). The CDR3 contains 19 residues. The CDR3 reads CALWEVHRPQELGKKIKVF. In DNA form, the CDR3 reads TGTGCCTTGTGGGAGGTGCATCGCCCTCAAGAATTGGGCAAAAAAATCAAGGTATTT.

This clone was counted a few times. This likely stems from a read error, as it lies one base from a far larger clone. Other DNA sequences of this sample code for an identical CDR3. This sequence joins TRGV9 and TRGJP2. Because TCRdb records no J gene, it was assigned here through a match of the DNA to germline. The ends lost 2 bases at V and 7 bases at J; junction bases unmatched: 10. CDR1 GITISATS and CDR2 ISYDGTV come from the germline V gene (reference sequence). This CDR3 is built from 15 residues. The DNA for the CDR3 is TGTGCCTTGTGGGAGGAAAAACGCAATGATTGGATCAAGACGTTT. It specifies CALWEEKRNDWIKTF.

This clone is large by share. The same CDR3 is also encoded by other DNA sequences in this sample. The chain uses TRGV9 and TRGJ1 or TRGJ2. Germline values: CDR1 GITISATS, CDR2 ISYDGTV (reference sequence). V lost 0 bases, J lost 7 bases, and 3 bases stayed unmatched. The CDR3 is made up of 12 amino acids. The CDR3 DNA is TGTGCCTTGTGGGAGGTGAAATATAAGAAACTCTTT. It translates to CALWEVKYKKLF.

In this sample, this clone turned up many times. The TCRdb record carries a much larger clone's protein, which differs from this DNA's translation at residue 8; a read error is the likely cause, and the protein listed here is the DNA translation. V gene assignment gives TRGV4, but the J gene was left uncalled. This CDR3 is 10 amino acids long. CDR1 is EGSTGY and CDR2 is YDSYTSSV in the germline V gene. This CDR3 is CATWEHGVVF. The CDR3 bases are TGTGCCACCTGGGAACACGGTGTGGTCTTT.

This clone was seen repeatedly, ten times or more. V and J are TRGV9 and TRGJP. Germline loops: CDR1 GITISATS, CDR2 ISYDGTV (reference sequence). CDR3 length: 18 residues. V lost 2 bases to trimming and J lost 6 bases; unmatched junction nucleotides: 10. The CDR3 reads CALWEDYKRELGKKIKVF. CDR3 bases: TGTGCCTTGTGGGAGGACTACAAAAGAGAGTTGGGCAAAAAAATCAAGGTATTT.

Note on this clone: A far bigger clonotype differs at one base, so this is likely a read error. Written as DNA, the CDR3 is TGTGCCACCGACCTCAGAGATAAGAAACTCTTT. It specifies CATDLRDKKLF. The chain combines TRGV4 with TRGJ1 or TRGJ2. This CDR3 has 11 residues. Germline trimming cut 9 bases from V and 8 bases from J; bases unmatched to any gene: 10. Germline lookup yields CDR1 EGSTGY and CDR2 YDSYTSSV.

In regard to this clone: This DNA's translation and the protein TCRdb lists, from a much larger clone, do not match at residue 2, likely due to a read error; the protein shown is translated from the DNA. This sequence joins TRGV9 and TRGJ1 or TRGJ2. No J gene was available from TCRdb, and it was assigned here by a germline match of the DNA. The CDR3 consists of 10 residues. Germline CDR1 GITISATS, CDR2 ISYDGTV (reference sequence). The CDR3 DNA is TGTACCTTGTGGGAGGCTTGGAAACTCTTT. Translated: CTLWEAWKLF.

This clone is medium-sized. The chain is built from TRGV9 and TRGJP. The junction had 9 bases not matched to a gene; V was cut back by 2 bases and J by 8 bases. The V gene's germline CDR1 is GITISATS and CDR2 ISYDGTV (reference sequence). CDR3 length: 17 amino acids. CDR3 DNA sequence: TGTGCCTTGTGGGAGGCGCCTTCCCAGTTGGGCAAAAAAATCAAGGTATTT. It translates to CALWEAPSQLGKKIKVF.

A remark on this clone: The protein given by TCRdb reflects a much larger clone and differs at residue 8 from this DNA's translation, likely from a read error; the protein shown is the DNA's translation. The J gene went uncalled, whereas the V gene is TRGV2. The CDR3 sequence is 10 residues long. CDR1 and CDR2 from the germline V gene are EGSNGY and YDSYNSKV. The CDR3, as DNA: TGTGCCACCTGGGGCGAGTGGAGACTCTTT. Translated: CATWGEWRLF.

Comments on this clone: This DNA's translation and the protein TCRdb lists, from a much larger clone, do not match at residue 11, likely due to a read error; the protein shown is translated from the DNA. V is TRGV9 and J is TRGJP2. The J gene, left out of TCRdb, was set here by checking the DNA against germline. The CDR3 has 15 amino acids. Per germline, CDR1 GITISATS and CDR2 ISYDGTV (reference sequence). DNA of the CDR3: TGTGCCTTGTGGGAGCCGGTCGGTAGTGATTTGATCAAGACGTTT. It is translated as CALWEPVGSDLIKTF.